This passage covers 27 T cell receptor beta chains from one sample sequenced in a study of response to subunit inactivated influenza vaccine. TCRdb redid the calling of the RT-PCR reads with MiXCR, one entry per CDR3 protein. Among hundreds of thousands of distinct CDR3 sequences, roughly 12% were seen once, and the ten largest hold 8% to 13%. These records were also assigned to another study, of T cells expressing NK-cell markers. In that study: cDNA encoding TCR beta was synthesized via 5'RACE template switching incorporating UMIs.

Sequences were derived from PBMCs from blood, sampled on the day of vaccination. These receptors were collected from a man in his forties or fifties who received an inactivated influenza vaccine.

This clonotype has more than one count but fewer than ten. This chain's CDR3 is CASRKGVGEQFF. The DNA for the CDR3 is TGTGCCAGCAGGAAGGGTGTTGGTGAGCAGTTCTTC. The chain links TRBV12-3 or TRBV12-4 to TRBJ2-1; D is uncertain. The CDR3 has 12 residues. The ends were cut back, 6 bases at V and 9 bases at J, with 12 bases in the middle.

The V and J genes are TRBV6-5 and TRBJ2-7, with 10 bases identical to TRBD2. The CDR3 totals 15 residues. The V and J ends lost 0 bases and 6 bases, in that order; junction bases with no gene match: 5. The V gene's germline CDR1 is MNHEY and CDR2 SVGAGI. CDR3 sequence: CASSYSASGSPEQYF. The CDR3 DNA sequence: TGTGCCAGCAGTTACTCGGCTAGCGGGAGCCCCGAGCAGTACTTC.

This clonotype was observed many times. Its ends do not fully match the called genes, so a read error is possible. The chain combines TRBV5-1 with TRBJ2-7; 10 bases map to TRBD2. Germline CDR1 SGHRS, CDR2 YFSETQ. This CDR3 is built from 15 residues. The CDR3 nucleotides are TGTGCCAGCAGCTTAGGGCTAGCGGGGGTTTACGAGCAGTACTTC. Its translation is CASSLGLAGVYEQYF.

The chain combines TRBV10-3 with TRBJ2-7; D gene uncertain. The CDR3 spans 15 residues. Germline CDR1 is ENHRY and CDR2 is SYGVKD. V was pared by 0 bases and J by 1 base, with 10 bases between. In DNA form, the CDR3 reads TGTGCCATCAGTGAGTCGTCAGCCGGTTCCTACGAGCAGTACTTC. Its translation: CAISESSAGSYEQYF.

The table lists this clonotype with a few counts. In DNA, the CDR3 is TGCAGTGCTATAGATTTGCCAGATACGCAGTATTTT. Its translation is CSAIDLPDTQYF. The J gene is TRBJ2-3, the V gene TRBV20-1; D is unresolved. Trimming left V 4 bases short and J 4 bases short, with 9 bases between. The CDR3 consists of 12 residues. Germline V gene sequence: CDR1 DFQATT, CDR2 SNEGSKA (reference sequence).

The V and J genes are TRBV6-2 or TRBV6-3 and TRBJ2-3; no clear D gene. V was trimmed by 5 bases and J by 13 bases, leaving 13 bases between them. This CDR3 contains 11 residues. Per the germline V gene, CDR1 is MNHEY and CDR2 is SVGEGT. The CDR3 is CASSKSVLKYF. CDR3 bases: TGTGCCAGCAGTAAAAGTGTCCTGAAGTATTTT.

V usage is TRBV20-1 and J usage is TRBJ1-6; D is unresolved. The CDR3 covers 15 residues. Germline V gene lookup returns CDR1 DFQATT and CDR2 SNEGSKA (reference sequence). The V end lost 1 base, the J end lost 3 bases, and 10 bases lay between the germline ends. This CDR3 is CSARGGVGYNSPLHF. DNA of the CDR3: TGCAGTGCTAGAGGAGGAGTCGGCTATAATTCACCCCTCCACTTT.

This sequence joins TRBV12-3 or TRBV12-4 and TRBJ1-1; weak D call: TRBD1 (5 bases). CDR3 length: 15 residues. The V and J ends lost 6 bases and 6 bases respectively, with 20 bases between them. The CDR3 here is CASRPWLGGGAEAFF. CDR3 nucleotides: TGTGCCAGCAGGCCCTGGCTGGGGGGAGGGGCTGAAGCTTTCTTT.

Ten or more counts support this clonotype. The chain recombines TRBV4-2 with TRBJ1-1, with unresolved D. The germline CDR1 and CDR2 sequences are LGHNA and YNFKEQ. Trimming removed 3 bases from V and 1 base from J, with 6 bases in between. The CDR3 extends over 13 amino acids. The CDR3 nucleotides read TGTGCCAGCAGCCATCCGGGGAACACTGAAGCTTTCTTT. This gives the protein CASSHPGNTEAFF.

This clonotype occurred a few times. This sequence joins TRBV5-5 and TRBJ2-3; 7 nucleotides match TRBD1. CDR3 length: 15 residues. In germline, CDR1 is SGHKS, CDR2 YYEKEE (reference sequence). With V trimmed by 4 bases and J by 1 base, 6 bases remained unmatched. The CDR3 loop reads CASSGAGTGTDTQYF. As DNA, the CDR3 is TGTGCCAGCAGCGGGGCAGGGACAGGCACAGATACGCAGTATTTT.

The V call is TRBV20-1, the J call TRBJ2-1; no definite D call. The V end lost 3 bases, the J end lost 9 bases, and 15 bases lay between the germline ends. The CDR3 contains 13 residues. Germline assignment: CDR1 DFQATT and CDR2 SNEGSKA (reference sequence). CDR3 in amino acids: CSARGFFESEQFF. DNA for the CDR3: TGCAGTGCTAGGGGCTTTTTTGAAAGTGAGCAGTTCTTC.

This chain uses TRBV12-3 or TRBV12-4 with TRBJ2-2; D is undetermined. Trimming removed 3 bases from V and 4 bases from J, with 9 bases in between. The length of the CDR3 is 14 residues. Here the CDR3 DNA reads TGTGCCAGCAGTTTCCGGGTTAGCACCGGGGAGCTGTTTTTT. Translated: CASSFRVSTGELFF.

In its sample, this clonotype was seen a few times. This chain joins TRBV12-3 or TRBV12-4 and TRBJ2-3; 10 bases fit TRBD2. The CDR3 spans 15 residues. Trimming took 2 bases from V and 6 from J; bases not matched to a gene: 5. CDR3 in amino acids: CASSLTSGVHDTQYF. CDR3 nucleotide sequence: TGTGCCAGCAGTTTAACTAGCGGGGTGCATGATACGCAGTATTTT.

The CDR3 loop reads CASSSLQGQNSYEQYF. CDR3 sequence (DNA): TGTGCCAGCAGCAGTTTACAGGGACAGAATTCCTACGAGCAGTACTTC. The chain recombines TRBV7-9 with TRBJ2-7; 7 nucleotides agree with TRBD1. Germline values: CDR1 SEHNR, CDR2 FQNEAQ (reference sequence). The CDR3 spans 16 residues. The V gene end was trimmed by 5 bases and the J gene end by 1 base; junction bases not matched to a gene: 11.

The rearrangement links TRBV12-3 or TRBV12-4 to TRBJ2-7; D not certain. The CDR3 has 15 amino acids. V dropped 3 bases and J dropped 5 bases, with 17 bases sitting between them. The CDR3 protein is CASSFEWVSHHEQYF. The CDR3 coding sequence is TGTGCCAGCAGTTTCGAGTGGGTTTCTCACCACGAGCAGTACTTC.

This clonotype was counted ten times or more. This chain uses TRBV24-1 with TRBJ2-3; D gene ambiguous. V was pared by 1 base and J by 3 bases, with 7 bases between. The length of the CDR3 is 14 residues. Germline V gene data show CDR1 as KGHDR and CDR2 as SFDVKD. The CDR3 sequence is CATSDFAVTDTQYF. The CDR3 DNA follows: TGTGCCACCAGTGATTTCGCGGTTACAGATACGCAGTATTTT.

At least ten counts were recorded for this clonotype. The genes are TRBV12-3 or TRBV12-4 and TRBJ2-3; D is uncertain. V was clipped by 6 bases and J by 6 bases, with 13 bases between them. CDR3 length equals 13 residues. CDR3 in DNA: TGTGCCAGCAGATTCTCCGGTGAGGATACGCAGTATTTT. This codes for CASRFSGEDTQYF.

This clonotype was seen a handful of times. This chain joins TRBV24-1 and TRBJ2-5; 8 bases line up with TRBD2. Germline V gene data show CDR1 as KGHDR and CDR2 as SFDVKD. The V and J ends lost 9 bases and 4 bases, in that order; junction bases with no gene match: 6. This CDR3 spans 13 amino acids. The CDR3 is CATRGGLGETQYF. The CDR3 coding sequence is TGTGCCACCCGCGGGGGGTTAGGAGAGACCCAGTACTTC.

The chain combines TRBV5-6 with TRBJ2-7, with D hard to call. V was shortened by 2 bases and J by 8 bases, with 14 bases between the two germline ends. Germline V CDR1 and CDR2: SGHDT, YYEEEE. The CDR3 has 13 residues. The DNA of the CDR3 is TGTGCCAGCAGCTTTGGACCGCCTACGCAGCAGTACTTC. Amino acids: CASSFGPPTQQYF.

This clonotype was counted at least ten times. CDR3 sequence: CASSFGRTHNEQFF. The CDR3 coding sequence is TGTGCCAGCAGTTTCGGACGAACCCACAATGAGCAGTTCTTC. This sequence joins TRBV12-3 or TRBV12-4 and TRBJ2-1; D is undetermined. This CDR3 region has 14 residues. V lost 3 bases and J lost 5, with 11 bases in between.

The CDR3: CASSSDHYEQYF. CDR3 nucleotides: TGTGCCAGCAGCTCGGACCACTACGAGCAGTACTTC. The gene calls are TRBV7-2 and TRBJ2-7; unclear D gene. This CDR3 region has 12 residues. The V and J ends lost 4 bases and 3 bases respectively, with 7 bases between them. Germline V gene sequence: CDR1 SGHTA, CDR2 FQGNSA.

This chain uses TRBV4-2 with TRBJ2-2; 8 positions match TRBD2. CDR1 LGHNA and CDR2 YNFKEQ come from the germline V gene. The CDR3 has 15 amino acids. V shed 8 bases and J 5 bases; nucleotides not matched to a gene: 10. CDR3 in amino acids: CASCNRGGRTGELFF. CDR3 sequence (DNA): TGTGCCAGCTGCAACCGGGGGGGGAGGACCGGGGAGCTGTTTTTT.

The V call is TRBV29-1, the J call TRBJ1-2, with D possibly matching TRBD1 (6 bases). Germline lookup yields CDR1 SQVTM and CDR2 ANQGSEA. The length of the CDR3 is 13 residues. V was cut by 6 bases and J by 2 bases, with 13 bases left in between. The CDR3 coding sequence is TGCAGCGTGCGGGACAAACTAAACTATGGCTACACCTTC. It codes for CSVRDKLNYGYTF. The full variable domain, with the rest looked up from reference TRBV29-1 and TRBJ1-2, is SAVISQKPSRDICQRGTSLTIQCQVDSQVTMMFWYRQQPGQSLTLIATANQGSEATYESGFVIDKFPISRPNLTFSTLTVSNMSPEDSSIYLCSVRDKLNYGYTFGSGTRLTVV.

This clonotype has just a few counts. The rearrangement joins TRBV29-1 to TRBJ2-2; possibly TRBD2 for D (5 bases). V gave up 3 bases and J gave up 6 bases, with 8 bases separating them. In germline, CDR1 is SQVTM, CDR2 ANQGSEA. The CDR3 spans 12 residues. CDR3 in DNA: TGCAGCGTTGACGAGGGTCCCGGGGAGCTGTTTTTT. Its translation is CSVDEGPGELFF.

This clonotype was seen more than once but under ten times. The chain combines TRBV6-2 or TRBV6-3 with TRBJ1-2; 9 bases map to TRBD1. Germline-derived CDR1 and CDR2 are MNHEY and SVGEGT. The CDR3 extends over 17 amino acids. Germline trimming cut 5 bases from V and 7 bases from J; bases unmatched to any gene: 17. As DNA, the CDR3 is TGTGCCAGCAGTCGACCGCAACAGGGGGCGCGGAATGGTGGCTACACCTTC. It is translated as CASSRPQQGARNGGYTF.

This chain uses TRBV20-1 with TRBJ2-3; TRBD2 agrees at 11 bases. Trimming removed 4 bases from V and 5 bases from J; junction bases left unmatched: 5. The germline V gene encodes CDR1 DFQATT and CDR2 SNEGSKA (reference sequence). This CDR3 is 14 amino acids long. The chain's CDR3 is CSATLAGVRDTQYF. CDR3 nucleotides: TGCAGTGCTACACTAGCGGGAGTACGAGATACGCAGTATTTT.

This clonotype was picked up a small number of times. The rearrangement joins TRBV5-1 to TRBJ2-7; no definite D call. V shed 4 bases and J shed 7 bases, with 18 bases lying between them. The germline V gene encodes CDR1 SGHRS and CDR2 YFSETQ. There are 14 residues in the CDR3. CDR3 sequence (DNA): TGCGCCAGCAGCCCCGGAACCGCGGTTGGGGAGCAGTACTTC. It is translated as CASSPGTAVGEQYF.